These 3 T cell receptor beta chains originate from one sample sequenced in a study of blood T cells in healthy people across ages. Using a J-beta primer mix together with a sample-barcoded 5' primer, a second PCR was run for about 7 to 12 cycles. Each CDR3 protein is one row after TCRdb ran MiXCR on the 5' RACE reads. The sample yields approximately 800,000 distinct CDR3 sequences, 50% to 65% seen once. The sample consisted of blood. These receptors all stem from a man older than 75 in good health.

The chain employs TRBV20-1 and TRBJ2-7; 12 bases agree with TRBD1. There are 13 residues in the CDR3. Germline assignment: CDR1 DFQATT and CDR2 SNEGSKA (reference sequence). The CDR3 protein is CSGTGQGAYEQYF. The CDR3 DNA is TGCAGCGGAACGGGACAGGGGGCTTACGAGCAGTACTTC.

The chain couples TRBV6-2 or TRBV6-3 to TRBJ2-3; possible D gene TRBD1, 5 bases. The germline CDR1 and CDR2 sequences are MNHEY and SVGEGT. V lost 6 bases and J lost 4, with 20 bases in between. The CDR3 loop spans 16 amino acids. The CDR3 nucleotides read TGTGCCAGCAGCCTCGACAGACTGGAGTATTCAGATACGCAGTATTTT. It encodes CASSLDRLEYSDTQYF.

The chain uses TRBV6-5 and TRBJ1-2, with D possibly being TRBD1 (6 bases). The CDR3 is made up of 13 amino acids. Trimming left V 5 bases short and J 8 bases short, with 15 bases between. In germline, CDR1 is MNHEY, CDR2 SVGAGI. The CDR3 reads CASSRGYSGGYTF. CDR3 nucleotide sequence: TGTGCCAGCAGTAGGGGGTACTCTGGCGGCTACACCTTC.